A selection of T cell receptor beta chains follows, all from one sample in a study of T cell changes during pregnancy in multiple sclerosis. The table came from immunoSEQ multiplex PCR; TCRdb's copy has only in-frame clones and leaves some out. The sample records about 59,000 clones, approximately 94% being singletons. The sample was CD8+ T cells from peripheral blood mononuclear cells, taken after pregnancy. The receptors were gathered from a female donor with multiple sclerosis, enrolled in a pregnancy study. The CDR3 runs from the conserved cysteine through the conserved F or W. D genes are given only for firm matches. Clone size is not always given. Where it is, it says once, few, many or a class for expanded clones.

d_call j_call clone_size v_call cdr3_nt cdr3_aa
. TRBJ2-7 . TRBV25-1 TGTGCCAGCGAGGACTCTTTCTCCTACGAGCAGTACTTC CASEDSFSYEQYF
TRBD2 TRBJ2-2 . TRBV28 TGTGCCAGCACCACAAGGACTAGTAACACCGGGGAGCTGTTTTTT CASTTRTSNTGELFF
. TRBJ1-5 . TRBV4-1 TGCGCCAGCAGCCAAGCACCTCTAGGAGATCAGCCCCAGCATTTT CASSQAPLGDQPQHF
. TRBJ2-3 . TRBV10-3 TGTGCCATCATGGGGGAGGCAGATACGCAGTATTTT CAIMGEADTQYF
. TRBJ2-1 . TRBV27 TGTGCCAGCAGTGGTCAGGCTCACAATGAGCAGTTCTTC CASSGQAHNEQFF
. TRBJ2-7 few TRBV6-1 TGTGCCAGCAGTGATTGGCACCGCTACGAGCAGTACTTC CASSDWHRYEQYF
. TRBJ2-3 . TRBV5-4 TGTGCCAGCAGCTACAGGACAGATACGCAGTATTTT CASSYRTDTQYF
TRBD2 TRBJ2-7 . TRBV30 TGTGCCTGTGCCCCCGGCTGGTCCAGCGGGAGTTTATACGAGCAGTACTTC CACAPGWSSGSLYEQYF
TRBD1 TRBJ2-7 few TRBV6-1 TGTGCCAGCTTCCCGGGACAGGGGCTCTACGAGCAGTACTTC CASFPGQGLYEQYF
TRBD1 TRBJ2-2 . TRBV29-1 TGCAGCGTTGGGACAGGGCGGACCGGGGAGCTGTTTTTT CSVGTGRTGELFF
. TRBJ2-7 . TRBV11-1 TGTGCCAGCAGCTCCGACTACCTCGAGCAGTACTTC CASSSDYLEQYF
TRBD2 TRBJ2-1 . TRBV6-1 TGTGCCAGCAGTGCCACTTTGACTAGCGTTCTATACAATGAGCAGTTCTTC CASSATLTSVLYNEQFF
TRBD2 TRBJ2-3 . TRBV6-6 TGTGCCAGCAGTTACCGGGCGGGAGCCGAGGGAGATACGCAGTATTTT CASSYRAGAEGDTQYF
TRBD1 TRBJ2-3 . TRBV7-9 TGTGCCAGCAGCCCGCACAGGGGGCAGTCTCTGGATACGCAGTATTTT CASSPHRGQSLDTQYF
TRBD2 TRBJ2-7 . TRBV9 TGTGCCAGCAGCCCCTCTAGCGGGAGCTTGGGAGAGCAGTACTTC CASSPSSGSLGEQYF
TRBD1 TRBJ1-4 . TRBV7-6 TGTGCCAGCAGCCCCAGTCCGGGACAGTATGAAAAACTGTTTTTT CASSPSPGQYEKLFF
. TRBJ2-3 . TRBV15 TGTGCCACCAGCAGATCCTACCCCGGGGATACGCAGTATTTT CATSRSYPGDTQYF
TRBD2 TRBJ2-1 . TRBV4-1 TGCGCCAGCAGCCAATCCGTAGCGGGAGGGGAATACAATGAGCAGTTCTTC CASSQSVAGGEYNEQFF
. TRBJ2-1 . TRBV4-2 TGTGCCAGCAGCCCGCTCACTAGTGAGGCCTACAATGAGCAGTTCTTC CASSPLTSEAYNEQFF
. TRBJ2-1 . TRBV5-4 TGTGCCAGCAGCCTTGGTTGGAGCGGTCACAATGAGCAGTTCTTC CASSLGWSGHNEQFF
. TRBJ2-7 . TRBV30 TGTGCCTGGAGTCTCGGGGGCGAGCAGTACTTC CAWSLGGEQYF
TRBD1 TRBJ2-7 . TRBV30 TGTGCCTGGAGTGCTGGACAGGGTTACGAGCAGTACTTC CAWSAGQGYEQYF
TRBD2 TRBJ2-5 . TRBV7-7 TGTGCCAGCAGCTGGACTAGCAGCGAGACCCAGTACTTC CASSWTSSETQYF
TRBD1 TRBJ2-1 . TRBV6-4 TGTGCCAGCAGTGCCGGGACAGGGGAGCACAATGAGCAGTTCTTC CASSAGTGEHNEQFF
TRBD2 TRBJ2-1 . TRBV7-8 TGTGCCAGCAGCTTAGGGACTAGCGCAAACCCTGATGGTGAGCAGTTCTTC CASSLGTSANPDGEQFF
TRBD2 TRBJ2-2 . TRBV10-1 TGCGCCAGCAGTCGGGGGCTAGCGGGACCCGGGGAGCTGTTTTTT CASSRGLAGPGELFF
TRBD2 TRBJ2-3 . TRBV7-9 TGTGCCAGCAGCTTAGGGCGGGAGTATTCCCCAGATACGCAGTATTTT CASSLGREYSPDTQYF
TRBD2 TRBJ2-7 once TRBV7-2 TGTGCCAGCAGCTCGGGACTAGTCAACTACGAGCAGTACTTC CASSSGLVNYEQYF
TRBD1 TRBJ2-7 . TRBV5-1 TGCGCCAGCACCGCAGGGGGCGCCTACGAGCAGTACTTC CASTAGGAYEQYF
. TRBJ2-5 once TRBV7-6 TGTGCCAGCAGCTTAGCCCTCCTAGAGACCCAGTACTTC CASSLALLETQYF
TRBD2 TRBJ2-1 . TRBV10-3 TGTGCCATCAGTGATCAAGTCGGGACTAGCGGGAGCGAAGATAATGAGCAGTTCTTC CAISDQVGTSGSEDNEQFF
TRBD2 TRBJ2-7 . TRBV18 TGTGCCAGCTCGTCTCCTAGCGGGAGTCTGTACGAGCAGTACTTC CASSSPSGSLYEQYF
. TRBJ1-2 . TRBV6-5 TGTGCCAGCACTCCGTTGGAGGGAAGCTATGGCTACACCTTC CASTPLEGSYGYTF
TRBD1 TRBJ1-1 once TRBV2 TGTGCCACAGACAGGGGGGCCGAAGCTTTCTTT CATDRGAEAFF
TRBD2 TRBJ2-5 . TRBV7-7 TGTGCCAGCAGCCCCAGTGGGGACTACGAGACCCAGTACTTC CASSPSGDYETQYF
. TRBJ2-3 . TRBV5-6 TGTGCCAGCAGCTTGGTACTAGCACCTAGCACAGATACGCAGTATTTT CASSLVLAPSTDTQYF
TRBD1 TRBJ2-7 . TRBV14 TGTGCCAGCAGCCATCCTCCCGGGACAGGGGATTACGAGCAGTACTTC CASSHPPGTGDYEQYF
. TRBJ1-2 . TRBV29-1 TGCAGCGTTGAAGGCAGGCTGGGAGATGGCTACACCTTC CSVEGRLGDGYTF
. TRBJ2-7 . TRBV29-1 TGCAGCGGGCTTAGCGGCAACTCCTACGAGCAGTACTTC CSGLSGNSYEQYF
. TRBJ1-5 once TRBV6-5 TGTGCCAGCAGCCGGGGGGGCAATCAGCCCCAGCATTTT CASSRGGNQPQHF
. TRBJ1-1 . TRBV7-9 TGTGCCAGCATCACAGGGAACACTGAAGCTTTCTTT CASITGNTEAFF
. TRBJ1-5 . TRBV13 TGTGCCAGCAGCTTAGGCAGGGACAATCAGCCCCAGCATTTT CASSLGRDNQPQHF
TRBD1 TRBJ1-1 . TRBV6-1 TGTGCCAGCAGTAGTTTTCGGGACAGCACTGAAGCTTTCTTT CASSSFRDSTEAFF
. TRBJ1-1 . TRBV5-1 TGCGCCAGCAGCTTGTTCCAAAACAGGGTCGAAGCTTTCTTT CASSLFQNRVEAFF
. TRBJ2-7 . TRBV28 TGTGCCAGCAGATATGGAGGGGATGCGAACGAGCAGTACTTC CASRYGGDANEQYF
TRBD1 TRBJ2-5 . TRBV29-1 TGCAGCGCCGGGACAGGACAAGAGACCCAGTACTTC CSAGTGQETQYF
TRBD1 TRBJ1-5 . TRBV19 TGTGCCAGTACGGACAGGGTTAGTCAGCCCCAGCATTTT CASTDRVSQPQHF
. TRBJ2-5 . TRBV2 TGTGCCAGCATTCCGGGGACAATCGACGTCGAGACCCAGTACTTC CASIPGTIDVETQYF
. TRBJ2-1 . TRBV27 TGTGCCAGCAGTTTCCGACTCTCCTACAATGAGCAGTTCTTC CASSFRLSYNEQFF
. TRBJ1-1 . TRBV6-1 TGTGCCAGCAGTGAAATGCGGGGCCCGAACACTGAAGCTTTCTTT CASSEMRGPNTEAFF
. TRBJ2-5 . TRBV7-9 TGTGCCAGCAGCCCAGTGGAAGAGACCCAGTACTTC CASSPVEETQYF
TRBD2 TRBJ2-7 . TRBV5-4 TGTGCCAGCAGCCCGGGACTAGCGGAACTCTACGAGCAGTACTTC CASSPGLAELYEQYF
. TRBJ2-7 . TRBV5-1 TGCGCCAGCAGCAGACTCGGACTCTCCTACGAGCAGTACTTC CASSRLGLSYEQYF
. TRBJ1-1 . TRBV19 TGTGCCAGTAGCATCCCGATGGGGGGGAACACTGAAGCTTTCTTT CASSIPMGGNTEAFF
. TRBJ2-7 . TRBV28 TGTGCCAGCACACGACCCGCAGGGGGGAGCTACGAGCAGTACTTC CASTRPAGGSYEQYF